This T cell receptor (beta chain) was retrieved from a study of blood T cell repertoires in COVID-19. As for the study in general: Italy, Spain and the United States were the sources of the convalescent and acute COVID-19 samples.

Original analysis: Amplification of reference gene primers provided the estimated nucleated cell counts. Clones were read by immunoSEQ multiplex PCR, and TCRdb kept only the in-frame ones, dropping some. V and J calls and clone size come straight from that table; D and trimming were deduced from the DNA. The sample lists about 94,000 clones, around 84% occurring once. CDR1 and CDR2 (germline): ENHRY, SYGVKD. The CDR3 is 15 residues long. V gave up 5 bases and J gave up 5 bases, with 16 bases separating them. V is TRBV10-3 and J is TRBJ2-1; D is possibly TRBD2 (6 bases). The origin of this receptor is a woman aged 55-69 years in a cohort sampled during active or convalescent COVID-19. What was sequenced was peripheral blood. The CDR3 reads CAISSPSAHDNEQFF. In DNA, the CDR3 is TGTGCCATCAGTAGCCCTAGCGCCCACGACAATGAGCAGTTCTTC.